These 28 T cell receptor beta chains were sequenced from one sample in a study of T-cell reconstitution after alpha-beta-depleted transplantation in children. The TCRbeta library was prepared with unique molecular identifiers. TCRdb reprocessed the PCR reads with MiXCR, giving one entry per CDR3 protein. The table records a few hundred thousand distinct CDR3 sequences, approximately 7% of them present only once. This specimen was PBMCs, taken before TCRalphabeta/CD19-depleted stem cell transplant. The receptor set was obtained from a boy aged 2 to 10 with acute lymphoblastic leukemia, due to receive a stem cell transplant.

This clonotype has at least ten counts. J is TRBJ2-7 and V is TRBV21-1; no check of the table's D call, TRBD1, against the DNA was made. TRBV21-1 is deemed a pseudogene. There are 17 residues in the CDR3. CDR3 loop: CASSPTPGRERTYEQYF. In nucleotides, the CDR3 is TGTGCCAGCAGCCCAACCCCGGGGCGGGAGCGTACCTACGAGCAGTACTTC.

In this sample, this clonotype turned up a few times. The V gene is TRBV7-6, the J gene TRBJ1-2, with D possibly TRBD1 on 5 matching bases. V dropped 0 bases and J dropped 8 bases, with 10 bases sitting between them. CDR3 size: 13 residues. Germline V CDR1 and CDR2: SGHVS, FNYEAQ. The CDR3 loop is CASSLAGRGGYTF. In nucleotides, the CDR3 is TGTGCCAGCAGCTTAGCGGGACGGGGAGGCTACACCTTC. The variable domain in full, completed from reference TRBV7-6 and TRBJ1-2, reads GAGVSQSPRYKVTKRGQDVALRCDPISGHVSLYWYRQALGQGPEFLTYFNYEAQQDKSGLPNDRFSAERPEGSISTLTIQRTEQRDSAMYRCASSLAGRGGYTFGSGTRLTVV.

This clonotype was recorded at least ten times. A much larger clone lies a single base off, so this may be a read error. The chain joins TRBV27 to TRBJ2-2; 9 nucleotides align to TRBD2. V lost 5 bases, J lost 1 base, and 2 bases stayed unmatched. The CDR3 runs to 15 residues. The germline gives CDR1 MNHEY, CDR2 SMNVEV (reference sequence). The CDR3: CASSILAGNTGELFF. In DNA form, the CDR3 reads TGTGCCAGCAGTATACTAGCGGGGAACACCGGGGAGCTGTTTTTT.

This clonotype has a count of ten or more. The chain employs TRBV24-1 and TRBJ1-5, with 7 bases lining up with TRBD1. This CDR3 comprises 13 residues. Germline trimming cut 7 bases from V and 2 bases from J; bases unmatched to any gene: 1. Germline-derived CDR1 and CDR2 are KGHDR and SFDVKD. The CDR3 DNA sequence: TGTGCCACCAGCGGGACAGGCAATCAGCCCCAGCATTTT. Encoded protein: CATSGTGNQPQHF.

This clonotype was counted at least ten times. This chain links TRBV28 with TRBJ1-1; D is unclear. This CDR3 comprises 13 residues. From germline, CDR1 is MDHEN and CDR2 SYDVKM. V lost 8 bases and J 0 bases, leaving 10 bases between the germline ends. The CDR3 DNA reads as TGTGCCAGCGTTTCCACAGTGAACACTGAAGCTTTCTTT. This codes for CASVSTVNTEAFF.

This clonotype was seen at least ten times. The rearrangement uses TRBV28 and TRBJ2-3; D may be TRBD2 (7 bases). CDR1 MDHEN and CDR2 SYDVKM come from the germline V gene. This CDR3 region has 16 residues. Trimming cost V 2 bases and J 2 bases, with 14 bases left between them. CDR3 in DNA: TGTGCCAGCAGTTTAAGTGGGGGGGCCGTCACAGATACGCAGTATTTT. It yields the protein CASSLSGGAVTDTQYF.

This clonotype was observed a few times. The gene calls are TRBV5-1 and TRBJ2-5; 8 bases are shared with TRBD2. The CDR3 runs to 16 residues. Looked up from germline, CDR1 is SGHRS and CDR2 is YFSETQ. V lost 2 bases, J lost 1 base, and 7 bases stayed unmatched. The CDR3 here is CASSLQPAGAQETQYF. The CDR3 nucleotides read TGCGCCAGCAGCTTACAACCAGCGGGGGCCCAAGAGACCCAGTACTTC.

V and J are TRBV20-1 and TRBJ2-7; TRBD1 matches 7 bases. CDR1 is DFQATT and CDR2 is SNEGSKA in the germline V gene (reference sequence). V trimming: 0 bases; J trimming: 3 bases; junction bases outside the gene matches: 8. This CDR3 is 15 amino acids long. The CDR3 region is CSARDSAGGGYEQYF. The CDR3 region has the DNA TGCAGTGCTAGAGATTCGGCAGGGGGTGGCTACGAGCAGTACTTC.

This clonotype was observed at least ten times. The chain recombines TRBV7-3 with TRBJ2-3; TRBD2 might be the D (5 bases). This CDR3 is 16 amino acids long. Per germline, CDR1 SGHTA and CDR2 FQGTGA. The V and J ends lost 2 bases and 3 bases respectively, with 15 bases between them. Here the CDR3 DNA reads TGTGCCAGCAGCTTAGGCTCACTAGATGGGACAGATACGCAGTATTTT. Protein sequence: CASSLGSLDGTDTQYF.

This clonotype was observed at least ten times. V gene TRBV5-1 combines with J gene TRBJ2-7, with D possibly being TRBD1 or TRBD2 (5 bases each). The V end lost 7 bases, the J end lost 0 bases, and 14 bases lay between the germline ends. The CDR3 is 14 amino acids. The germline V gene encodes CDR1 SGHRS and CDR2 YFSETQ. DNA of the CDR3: TGCGCCAGCCGACCAGAGGGGATCTCCTACGAGCAGTACTTC. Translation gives CASRPEGISYEQYF.

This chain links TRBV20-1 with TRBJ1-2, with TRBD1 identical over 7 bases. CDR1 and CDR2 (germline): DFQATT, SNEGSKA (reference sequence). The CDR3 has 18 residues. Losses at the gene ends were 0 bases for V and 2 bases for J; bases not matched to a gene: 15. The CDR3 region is CSARDFGANRGLNYGYTF. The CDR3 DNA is TGCAGTGCTAGAGATTTTGGGGCGAACAGGGGCCTCAACTATGGCTACACCTTC.

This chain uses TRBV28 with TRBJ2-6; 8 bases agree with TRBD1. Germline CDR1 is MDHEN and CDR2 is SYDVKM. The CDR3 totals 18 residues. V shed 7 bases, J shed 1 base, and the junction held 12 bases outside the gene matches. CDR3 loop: CASIPPGQVWSGANVLTF. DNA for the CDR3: TGTGCCAGCATCCCACCGGGACAGGTATGGTCTGGGGCCAACGTCCTGACTTTC.

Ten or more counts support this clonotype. The CDR3 protein is CASSQPGTYEKLFF. The CDR3 DNA reads as TGTGCCAGCAGTCAGCCCGGGACTTATGAAAAACTGTTTTTT. V is TRBV28 and J is TRBJ1-4; possible D gene TRBD1, 5 bases. The CDR3 consists of 14 residues. V was pared by 5 bases and J by 6 bases, with 13 bases between. The germline V gene encodes CDR1 MDHEN and CDR2 SYDVKM.

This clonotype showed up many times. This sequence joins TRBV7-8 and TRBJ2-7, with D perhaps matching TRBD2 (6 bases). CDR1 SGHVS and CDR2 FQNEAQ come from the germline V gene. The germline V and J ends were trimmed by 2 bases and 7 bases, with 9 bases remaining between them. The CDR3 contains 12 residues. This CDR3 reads CASSLRGLEQYF. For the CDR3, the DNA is TGTGCCAGCAGCTTACGGGGGTTGGAGCAGTACTTC.

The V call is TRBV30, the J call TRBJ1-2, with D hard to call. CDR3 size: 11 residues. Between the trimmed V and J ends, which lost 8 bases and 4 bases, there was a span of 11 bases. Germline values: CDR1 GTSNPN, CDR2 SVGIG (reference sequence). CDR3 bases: TGTGCCGGCCGGGGAGCCTATGGCTACACCTTC. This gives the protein CAGRGAYGYTF.

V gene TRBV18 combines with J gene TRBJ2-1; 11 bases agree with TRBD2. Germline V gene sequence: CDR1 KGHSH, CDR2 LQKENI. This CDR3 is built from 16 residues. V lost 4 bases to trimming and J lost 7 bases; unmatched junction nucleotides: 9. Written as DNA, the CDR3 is TGTGCCAGCTCACTCTCGGAACTAGCGGGAGTTAATGAGCAGTTCTTC. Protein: CASSLSELAGVNEQFF.

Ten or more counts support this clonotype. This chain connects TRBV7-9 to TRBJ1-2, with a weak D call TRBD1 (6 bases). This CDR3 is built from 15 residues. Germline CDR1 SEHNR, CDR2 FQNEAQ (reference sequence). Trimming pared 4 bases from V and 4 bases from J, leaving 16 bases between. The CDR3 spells CASSSPTGLIYGYTF. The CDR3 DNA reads TGTGCCAGCAGCTCCCCGACAGGTTTGATCTATGGCTACACCTTC.

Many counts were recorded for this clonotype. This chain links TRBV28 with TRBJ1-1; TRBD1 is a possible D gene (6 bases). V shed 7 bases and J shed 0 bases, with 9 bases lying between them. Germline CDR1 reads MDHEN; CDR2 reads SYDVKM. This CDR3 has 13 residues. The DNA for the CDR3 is TGTGCCAGCAAGGGGGACATGAACACTGAAGCTTTCTTT. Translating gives CASKGDMNTEAFF.

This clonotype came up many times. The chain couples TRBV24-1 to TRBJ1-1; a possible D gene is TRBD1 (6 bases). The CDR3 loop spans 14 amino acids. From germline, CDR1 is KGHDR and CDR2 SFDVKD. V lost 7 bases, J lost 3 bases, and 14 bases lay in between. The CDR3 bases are TGTGCCACCAGGGGGGCAGGGGAGGACACTGAAGCTTTCTTT. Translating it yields CATRGAGEDTEAFF.

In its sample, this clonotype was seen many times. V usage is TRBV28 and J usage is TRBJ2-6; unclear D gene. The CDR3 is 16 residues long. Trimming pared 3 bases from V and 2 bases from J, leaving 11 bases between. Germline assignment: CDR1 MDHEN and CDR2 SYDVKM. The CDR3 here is CASSFVEYAGANVLTF. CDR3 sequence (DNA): TGTGCCAGCAGTTTTGTGGAGTACGCTGGGGCCAACGTCCTGACTTTC. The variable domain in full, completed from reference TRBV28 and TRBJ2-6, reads DVKVTQSSRYLVKRTGEKVFLECVQDMDHENMFWYRQDPGLGLRLIYFSYDVKMKEKGDIPEGYSVSREKKERFSLILESASTNQTSMYLCASSFVEYAGANVLTFGAGSRLTVL.

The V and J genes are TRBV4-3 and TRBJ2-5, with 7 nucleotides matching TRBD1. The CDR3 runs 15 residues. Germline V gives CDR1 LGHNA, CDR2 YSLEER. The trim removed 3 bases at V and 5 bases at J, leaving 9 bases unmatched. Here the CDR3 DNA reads TGCGCCAGCAGCCAGGGTGGACAGACAGGGGAGACCCAGTACTTC. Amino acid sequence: CASSQGGQTGETQYF.

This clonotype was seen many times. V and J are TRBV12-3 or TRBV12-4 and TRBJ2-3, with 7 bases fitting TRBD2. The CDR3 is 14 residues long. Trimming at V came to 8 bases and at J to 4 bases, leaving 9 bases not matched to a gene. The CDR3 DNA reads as TGTGCCAGCGGCGGGAGAACTTCTGCAGATACGCAGTATTTT. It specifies CASGGRTSADTQYF.

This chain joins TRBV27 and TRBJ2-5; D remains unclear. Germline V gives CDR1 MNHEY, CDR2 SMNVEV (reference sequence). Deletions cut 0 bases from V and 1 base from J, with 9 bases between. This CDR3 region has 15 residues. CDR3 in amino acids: CASSLSLNPQETQYF. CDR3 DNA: TGTGCCAGCAGTTTATCGCTCAACCCCCAAGAGACCCAGTACTTC.

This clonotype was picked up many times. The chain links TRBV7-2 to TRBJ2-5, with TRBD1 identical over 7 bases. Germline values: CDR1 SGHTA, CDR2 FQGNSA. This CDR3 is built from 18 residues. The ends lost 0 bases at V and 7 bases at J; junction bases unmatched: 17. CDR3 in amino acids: CASSLAPVITGDVVTQYF. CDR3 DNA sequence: TGTGCCAGCAGCTTAGCGCCGGTAATAACAGGGGACGTGGTGACCCAGTACTTC. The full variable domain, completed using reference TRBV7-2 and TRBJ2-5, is GAGVSQSPSNKVTEKGKDVELRCDPISGHTALYWYRQSLGQGLEFLIYFQGNSAPDKSGLPSDRFSAERTGGSVSTLTIQRTQQEDSAVYLCASSLAPVITGDVVTQYFGPGTRLLVL.

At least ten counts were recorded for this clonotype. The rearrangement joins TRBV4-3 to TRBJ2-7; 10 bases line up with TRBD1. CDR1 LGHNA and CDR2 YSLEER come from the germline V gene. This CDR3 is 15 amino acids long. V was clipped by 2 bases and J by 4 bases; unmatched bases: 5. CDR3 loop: CASSQIGDRGYEQYF. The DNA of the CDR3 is TGCGCCAGCAGCCAAATTGGGGACAGGGGATACGAGCAGTACTTC.

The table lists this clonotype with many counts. For the CDR3, the DNA is TGTGCCAGCAGCTCACTAGCGGGAGGGGTGTACAATGAGCAGTTCTTC. Amino acids: CASSSLAGGVYNEQFF. The chain combines TRBV5-4 with TRBJ2-1, with 13 bases that match TRBD2. J was trimmed by 4 bases and V by 3 bases; bases with no gene match: 4. The CDR3 spans 16 residues. CDR1 is SGHNT and CDR2 is YYREEE in the germline V gene (reference sequence).

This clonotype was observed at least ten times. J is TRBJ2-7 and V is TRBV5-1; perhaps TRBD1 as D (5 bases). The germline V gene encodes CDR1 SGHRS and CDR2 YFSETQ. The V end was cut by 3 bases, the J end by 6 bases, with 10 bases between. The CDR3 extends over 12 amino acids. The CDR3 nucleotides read TGCGCCAGCAGCTGGTCCCAGGGCGAGCAGTACTTC. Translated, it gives CASSWSQGEQYF.

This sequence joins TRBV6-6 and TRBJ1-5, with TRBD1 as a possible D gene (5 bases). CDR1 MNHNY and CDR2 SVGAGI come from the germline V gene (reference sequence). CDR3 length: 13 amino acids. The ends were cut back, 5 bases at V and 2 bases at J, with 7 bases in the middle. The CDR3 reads CASSTRGNQPQHF. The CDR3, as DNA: TGTGCCAGCAGTACCAGGGGCAATCAGCCCCAGCATTTT.